The T cell receptor (beta chain) under discussion was sequenced for a study of shared clonotypes between healthy human individuals. Overall study findings and caveats: The authors expected sequencing depth to affect clonotype sharing among donors. In general, naive subsets displayed greater estimated richness than memory subsets did. It was the few donors that limited the genetic and exposure-history diversity represented.

Data came from immunoSEQ multiplex PCR; TCRdb stores just in-frame clones and leaves some out. The profile covers more than 2,000,000 clones, with around 94% appearing a single time and around 0.15% taken by the ten largest. On this clone itself: Its antigen is currently unknown.

Germline assignment: CDR1 MDHEN and CDR2 SYDVKM. This CDR3 comprises 15 residues. Deletions cut 5 bases from V and 11 bases from J, with 21 bases between. The chain joins TRBV28 to TRBJ1-4; TRBD1 might be the D (6 bases). The source material was naive CD4+ T cells sorted from blood. Subset of the sample: CD45RA+ positively selected. The sequence came from a man aged 18 to 30 in good health. The CDR3 spells CASSPPRGRLGKLFF. Here the CDR3 DNA reads TGTGCCAGCAGTCCCCCCCGGGGGCGTTTGGGTAAACTGTTTTTT.